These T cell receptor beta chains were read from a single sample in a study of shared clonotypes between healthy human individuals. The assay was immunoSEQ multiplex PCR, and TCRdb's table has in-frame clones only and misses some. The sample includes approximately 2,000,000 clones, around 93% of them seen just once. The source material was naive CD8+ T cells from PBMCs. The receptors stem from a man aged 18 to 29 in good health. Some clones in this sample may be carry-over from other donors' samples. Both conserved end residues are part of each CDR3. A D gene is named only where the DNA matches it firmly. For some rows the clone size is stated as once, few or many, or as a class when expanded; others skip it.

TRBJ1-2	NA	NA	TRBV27	CASSLSFRGGYTF	TGTGCCAGCAGTTTATCGTTCCGAGGGGGCTACACCTTC
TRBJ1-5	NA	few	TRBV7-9	CASSNSNQPQHF	TGTGCCAGCAGCAACAGCAATCAGCCCCAGCATTTT
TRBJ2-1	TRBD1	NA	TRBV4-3	CASSQDRGTGNNEQFF	TGCGCCAGCAGCCAAGACCGCGGGACAGGGAACAATGAGCAGTTCTTC
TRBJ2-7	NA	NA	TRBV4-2	CASSQWAEWEQYF	TGTGCCAGCAGCCAATGGGCGGAATGGGAGCAGTACTTC
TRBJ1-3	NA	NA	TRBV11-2	CASSPQRELLSGNTIYF	TGTGCCAGCAGCCCCCAGAGGGAGCTCCTCTCTGGAAACACCATATATTTT
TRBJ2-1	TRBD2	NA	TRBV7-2	CASSFLGVGLAYNEQFF	TGTGCCAGCAGCTTTTTAGGGGTGGGACTAGCGTACAATGAGCAGTTCTTC
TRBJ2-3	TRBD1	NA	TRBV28	CASSSGQGPLSTDTQYF	TGTGCCAGCAGTTCGGGACAGGGGCCTCTTAGCACAGATACGCAGTATTTT
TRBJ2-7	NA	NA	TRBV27	CASSWSSSYEQYF	TGTGCCAGCAGCTGGAGTTCATCCTACGAGCAGTACTTC
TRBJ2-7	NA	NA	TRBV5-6	CASSFPGTEISYEQYF	TGTGCCAGCAGCTTTCCCGGGACGGAGATCTCCTACGAGCAGTACTTC
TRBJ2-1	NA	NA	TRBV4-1	CASSQAPLVPEQFF	TGCGCCAGCAGCCAAGCCCCACTTGTTCCTGAGCAGTTCTTC
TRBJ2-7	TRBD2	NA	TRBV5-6	CASSLGGGLAGALREQYF	TGTGCCAGCAGCTTGGGGGGTGGATTAGCGGGAGCCCTGAGGGAGCAGTACTTC
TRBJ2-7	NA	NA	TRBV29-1	CSVGQGSSYEQYF	TGCAGCGTTGGGCAGGGGTCCTCCTACGAGCAGTACTTC
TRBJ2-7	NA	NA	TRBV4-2	CASSQDFTGVWEQYF	TGTGCCAGCAGCCAAGATTTTACGGGAGTGTGGGAGCAGTACTTC
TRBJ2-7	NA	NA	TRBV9	CASSEQGSSPYEQYF	TGTGCCAGCAGCGAACAGGGATCGAGCCCCTACGAGCAGTACTTC
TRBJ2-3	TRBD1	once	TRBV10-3	CAISESAGGGDTQYF	TGTGCCATCAGTGAGTCAGCAGGGGGTGGAGATACGCAGTATTTT
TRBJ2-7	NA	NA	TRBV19	CASSIGNNYGYEQYF	TGTGCCAGTAGTATAGGAAATAACTACGGCTACGAGCAGTACTTC
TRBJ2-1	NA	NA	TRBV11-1	CASSLQGNGLTEQFF	TGTGCCAGCAGCTTACAGGGGAATGGGTTGACTGAGCAGTTCTTC
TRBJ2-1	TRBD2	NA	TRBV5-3	CARSLNNGTSERDEQFF	TGTGCCAGAAGCTTGAACAACGGGACTAGCGAGAGGGATGAGCAGTTCTTC
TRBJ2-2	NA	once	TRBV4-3	CASSQPGGSGPGELFF	TGCGCCAGCAGCCAACCCGGGGGCTCAGGGCCCGGGGAGCTGTTTTTT
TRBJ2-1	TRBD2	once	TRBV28	CASSSPREESYNEQFF	TGTGCCAGCAGTTCACCGCGGGAGGAATCATACAATGAGCAGTTCTTC
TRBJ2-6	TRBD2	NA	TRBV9	CASTPGRGSNVLTF	TGTGCCAGCACCCCGGGGAGGGGTAGCAACGTCCTGACTTTC
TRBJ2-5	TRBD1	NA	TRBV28	CASSFSGGRETQYF	TGTGCCAGCAGTTTCTCAGGGGGCAGGGAGACCCAGTACTTC
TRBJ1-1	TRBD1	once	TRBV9	CASSETGIGTEAFF	TGTGCCAGCAGCGAGACAGGGATTGGAACTGAAGCTTTCTTT
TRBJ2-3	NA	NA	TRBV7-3	CASGTGLLAESTDTQYF	TGTGCCAGCGGGACAGGGTTACTAGCGGAAAGCACAGATACGCAGTATTTT
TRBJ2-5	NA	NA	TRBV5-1	CASTLAPSETQYF	TGCGCCAGCACGTTAGCTCCCAGCGAGACCCAGTACTTC
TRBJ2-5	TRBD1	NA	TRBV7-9	CASSDARGQETQYF	TGTGCCAGCAGCGACGCCAGGGGGCAAGAGACCCAGTACTTC
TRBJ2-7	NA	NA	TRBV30	CAWSIGAGGEQYF	TGTGCCTGGAGCATAGGGGCAGGAGGCGAGCAGTACTTC
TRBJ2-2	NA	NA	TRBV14	CASSQEAGTGELFF	TGTGCCAGCAGCCAAGAAGCCGGCACCGGGGAGCTGTTTTTT